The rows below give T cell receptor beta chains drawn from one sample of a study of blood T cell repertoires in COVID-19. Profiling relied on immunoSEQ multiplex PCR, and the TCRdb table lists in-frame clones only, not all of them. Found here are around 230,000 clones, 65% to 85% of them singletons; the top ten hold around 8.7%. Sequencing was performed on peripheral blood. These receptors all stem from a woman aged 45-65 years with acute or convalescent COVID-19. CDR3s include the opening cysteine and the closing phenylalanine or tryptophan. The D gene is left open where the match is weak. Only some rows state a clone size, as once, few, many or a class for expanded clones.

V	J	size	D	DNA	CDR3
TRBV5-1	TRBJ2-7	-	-	TGCGCCAGCAGCTTGACTAGCTACGAGCAGTACTTC	CASSLTSYEQYF
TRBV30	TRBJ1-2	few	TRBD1	TGTGCCTGGAGTCCATTGCGGGGACAGGGGCATGGCTACACCTTC	CAWSPLRGQGHGYTF
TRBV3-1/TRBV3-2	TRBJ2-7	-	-	TGTGCCAGCAGCCAAGATAGGGGGATGAGCTCCTACGAGCAGTACTTC	CASSQDRGMSSYEQYF
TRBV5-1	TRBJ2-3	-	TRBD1	TGCGCCAGCGGATCCGGACAGGGGGGTAGCGATACGCAGTATTTT	CASGSGQGGSDTQYF
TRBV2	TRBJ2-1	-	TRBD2	TGTGCCACCCCCGGGACTAGCGGGGGGTTCCTCTACAATGAGCAGTTCTTC	CATPGTSGGFLYNEQFF
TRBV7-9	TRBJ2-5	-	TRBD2	TGTGCCAGCAGCGTAACTAGCGGGGTCCAGGAGACCCAGTACTTC	CASSVTSGVQETQYF
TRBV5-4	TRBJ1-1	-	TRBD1	TGTGCCAGTAGCCGGGACAGGGCCCGGGGGGGGGAAGCTTTCTTT	CASSRDRARGGEAFF
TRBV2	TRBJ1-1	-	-	TGTGCCAGCAGTAGTACAGGGATTGGGGTGGGGAACACTGAAGCTTTCTTT	CASSSTGIGVGNTEAFF
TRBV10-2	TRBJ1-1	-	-	TGCGCCAGCACCCTGGGCGGGGGGCGGACTGAAGCTTTCTTT	CASTLGGGRTEAFF
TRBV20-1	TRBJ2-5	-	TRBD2	TGCAGTGCTAGTGGGACGACTAGCGGGCCTCTAGAGACCCAGTACTTC	CSASGTTSGPLETQYF
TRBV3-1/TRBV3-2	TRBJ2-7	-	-	TGTGCCAGCAGCCAGTTAGCCCGGGAGCAGTACTTC	CASSQLAREQYF
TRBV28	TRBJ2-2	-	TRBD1	TGTGCCAGCAGTTTTTCCGGGACAGGGAACACCGGGGAGCTGTTTTTT	CASSFSGTGNTGELFF
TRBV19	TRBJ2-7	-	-	TGTGCCAGTAGTATAGGGGCGGGCCCCTACGAGCAGTACTTC	CASSIGAGPYEQYF